This TCR beta chain was captured by sequencing in a study of shared clonotypes between healthy human individuals. Broader study findings: Shared across a few donors were about 4.8% of the naive CD4 clonotypes.

A deep-level run was used for the assay. Genomic DNA belonging to each subset was distributed in equal measure over several immunoSEQ plates. As processed by the authors: Filtering was not the same, since immunoSEQ gave junction-only sequences without quality scores. The table came from immunoSEQ multiplex PCR; TCRdb's copy has only in-frame clones and leaves some out. V, J and clone size are taken as reported in that table, and D and trimming were inferred from the DNA itself. This table holds roughly 2,500,000 clones, 80% to 95% found once. For this clone: The antigen is unknown. The sample carries other DNA sequences with the same CDR3.

CDR3 length: 13 residues. V was pared by 1 base and J by 1 base, with 6 bases between. CDR1 is SGHKS and CDR2 is YYEKEE in the germline V gene (reference sequence). The chain uses TRBV5-5 and TRBJ2-7; TRBD1 might be the D (6 bases). The sequence came from a man between 18 and 35 years old in good health. Some clones in this sample may be carry-over from other donors' samples. The sequencing input was naive CD4+ T cells from PBMCs. Sample subset: CD45RA+ positively selected. In DNA form, the CDR3 reads TGTGCCAGCAGCTTGCAGGGGTCCTACGAGCAGTACTTC. This gives the protein CASSLQGSYEQYF.